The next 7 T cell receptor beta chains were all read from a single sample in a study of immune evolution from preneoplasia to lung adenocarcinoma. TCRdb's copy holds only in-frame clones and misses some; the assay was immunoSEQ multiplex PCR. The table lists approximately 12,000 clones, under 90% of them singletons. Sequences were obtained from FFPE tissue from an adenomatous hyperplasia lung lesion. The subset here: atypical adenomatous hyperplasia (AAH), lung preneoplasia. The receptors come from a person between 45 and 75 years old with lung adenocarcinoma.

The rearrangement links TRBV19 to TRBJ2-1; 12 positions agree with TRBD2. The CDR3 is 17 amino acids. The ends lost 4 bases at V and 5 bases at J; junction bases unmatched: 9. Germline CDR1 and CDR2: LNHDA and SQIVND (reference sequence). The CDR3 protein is CASSTTWTSGVDNEQFF. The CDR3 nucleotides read TGTGCCAGTAGTACGACTTGGACTAGCGGGGTAGACAATGAGCAGTTCTTC. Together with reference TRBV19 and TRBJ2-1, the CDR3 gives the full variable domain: DGGITQSPKYLFRKEGQNVTLSCEQNLNHDAMYWYRQDPGQGLRLIYYSQIVNDFQKGDIAEGYSVSREKKESFPLTVTSAQKNPTAFYLCASSTTWTSGVDNEQFFGPGTRLTVL.

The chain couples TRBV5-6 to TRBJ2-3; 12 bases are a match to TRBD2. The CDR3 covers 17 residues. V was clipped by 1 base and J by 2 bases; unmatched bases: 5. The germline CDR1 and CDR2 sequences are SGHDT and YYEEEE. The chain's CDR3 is CASSLFTSGRSTDTQYF. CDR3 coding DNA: TGTGCCAGCAGCTTGTTTACTAGCGGGAGGTCCACAGATACGCAGTATTTT.

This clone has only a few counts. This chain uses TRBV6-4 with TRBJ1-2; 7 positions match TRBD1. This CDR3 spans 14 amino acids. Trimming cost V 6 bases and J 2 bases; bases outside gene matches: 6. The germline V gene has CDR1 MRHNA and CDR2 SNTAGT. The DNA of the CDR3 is TGTGCCAGCAGCCGGGACAGCATGAACTATGGCTACACCTTC. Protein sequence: CASSRDSMNYGYTF.

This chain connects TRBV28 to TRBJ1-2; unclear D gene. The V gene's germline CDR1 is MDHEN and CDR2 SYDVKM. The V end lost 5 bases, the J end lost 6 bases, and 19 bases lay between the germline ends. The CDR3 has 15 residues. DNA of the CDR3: TGTGCCAGCAGTGATAGAAAGGGTCGTTGGGATGGCTACACCTTC. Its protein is CASSDRKGRWDGYTF.

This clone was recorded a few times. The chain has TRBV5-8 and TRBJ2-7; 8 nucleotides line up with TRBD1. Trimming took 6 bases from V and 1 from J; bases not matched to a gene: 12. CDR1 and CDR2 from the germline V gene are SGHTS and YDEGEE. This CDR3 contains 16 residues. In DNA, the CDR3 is TGTGCCAGCAAACGGCGGCAGGGGGCGCTTTCCTACGAGCAGTACTTC. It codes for CASKRRQGALSYEQYF.

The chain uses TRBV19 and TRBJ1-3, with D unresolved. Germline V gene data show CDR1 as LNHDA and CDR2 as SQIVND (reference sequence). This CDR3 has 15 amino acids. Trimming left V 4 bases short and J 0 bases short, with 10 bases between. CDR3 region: CASSTTRSSGNTIYF. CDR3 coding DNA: TGTGCCAGTAGTACCACACGGAGCTCTGGAAACACCATATATTTT.

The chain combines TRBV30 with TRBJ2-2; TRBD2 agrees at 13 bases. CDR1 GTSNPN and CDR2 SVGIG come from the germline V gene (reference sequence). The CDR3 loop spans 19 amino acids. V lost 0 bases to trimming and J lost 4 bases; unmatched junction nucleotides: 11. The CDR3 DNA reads TGTGCCTGGAGTGTACCCCGAACGGGGACTAGCGGGGTCACCGGGGAGCTGTTTTTT. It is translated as CAWSVPRTGTSGVTGELFF.